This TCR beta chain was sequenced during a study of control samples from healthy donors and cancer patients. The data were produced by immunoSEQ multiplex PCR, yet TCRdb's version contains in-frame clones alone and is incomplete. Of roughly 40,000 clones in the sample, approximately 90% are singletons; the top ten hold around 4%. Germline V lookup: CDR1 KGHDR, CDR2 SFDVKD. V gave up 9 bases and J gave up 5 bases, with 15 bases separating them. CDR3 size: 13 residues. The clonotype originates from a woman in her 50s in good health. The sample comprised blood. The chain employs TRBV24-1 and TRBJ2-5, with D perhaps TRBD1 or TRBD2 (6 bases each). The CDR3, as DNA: TGTGCCACCGCAAAAGGGGGGAAGGAGACCCAGTACTTC. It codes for CATAKGGKETQYF.